Below, 30 T cell receptor beta chains from the same sample are listed, as sequenced in a study of cytomegalovirus exposure and HLA in healthy donors. Use of 60 Vbeta and 13 Jbeta primers characterized the PCR. This table comes from immunoSEQ multiplex PCR, and its TCRdb copy is limited to in-frame clones, with some not included. The repertoire table contains about 40,000 clones. Sequencing was performed on PBMCs. The receptor set was obtained from a male donor in good health and CMV-seronegative.

The V and J genes are TRBV5-1 and TRBJ2-5; 9 nucleotides match TRBD2. Germline V gives CDR1 SGHRS, CDR2 YFSETQ. J was trimmed by 5 bases and V by 4 bases; bases with no gene match: 6. CDR3 size: 14 residues. In DNA, the CDR3 is TGCGCCAGCAGCCCCGCGGGGGGGCGGGAGACCCAGTACTTC. Translation: CASSPAGGRETQYF.

This rearrangement joins TRBV19 to TRBJ2-2; 9 bases are shared with TRBD2. Germline V lookup: CDR1 LNHDA, CDR2 SQIVND (reference sequence). CDR3 length equals 17 residues. The V and J ends lost 7 bases and 0 bases, in that order; junction bases with no gene match: 9. Written as DNA, the CDR3 is TGTGCCAGTAAGGGGGCTAGCGGGGCCTCGAACACCGGGGAGCTGTTTTTT. This codes for CASKGASGASNTGELFF.

This chain connects TRBV6-5 to TRBJ2-1; 9 bases map to TRBD2. The J segment lost 7 bases and the V segment lost 6 bases, leaving 10 bases of the junction unmatched. The CDR3 length is 15 residues. Germline V gives CDR1 MNHEY, CDR2 SVGAGI. The CDR3 sequence is CASRSAGLAGNEQFF. The CDR3 nucleotides read TGTGCCAGCAGATCCGCGGGGCTAGCGGGGAATGAGCAGTTCTTC.

About this clone: The same CDR3 is also encoded by other DNA sequences in this sample. CDR3 loop: CASSIQGASIYEQYF. CDR3 nucleotide sequence: TGTGCCAGTAGTATACAGGGGGCCTCAATTTACGAGCAGTACTTC. The chain has TRBV19 and TRBJ2-7; 8 bases are shared with TRBD1. J gave up 4 bases and V 2 bases, and 7 bases lay outside the gene matches. The CDR3 covers 15 residues. Germline CDR1 and CDR2: LNHDA and SQIVND (reference sequence).

The genes are TRBV13 and TRBJ2-5; 8 bases agree with TRBD1. CDR3 length: 16 residues. Trimming at V came to 4 bases and at J to 1 base, leaving 8 bases not matched to a gene. Germline V gives CDR1 PRHDT, CDR2 FYEKMQ (reference sequence). CDR3 nucleotide sequence: TGTGCCAGCAGCTCTTCGGGACAGGACAGCCAAGAGACCCAGTACTTC. This codes for CASSSSGQDSQETQYF.

This chain links TRBV4-1 with TRBJ1-6; the D is unclear. CDR3 length equals 15 residues. V lost 6 bases and J lost 9, with 18 bases in between. CDR1 is MGHRA and CDR2 is YSYEKL in the germline V gene. CDR3 DNA: TGCGCCAGCAGTCCAAGTATCACGGGAGGTTCACCCCTCCACTTT. Encoded protein: CASSPSITGGSPLHF.

The CDR3 spells CASSLAGGFNQPQHF. CDR3 DNA sequence: TGTGCCAGCAGCTTGGCAGGGGGCTTTAATCAGCCCCAGCATTTT. The V gene is TRBV5-6, the J gene TRBJ1-5, with TRBD1 matching over 8 bases. V lost 0 bases to trimming and J lost 4 bases; unmatched junction nucleotides: 3. CDR1 is SGHDT, CDR2 YYEEEE, per germline. This CDR3 has 15 amino acids.

J is TRBJ1-1 and V is TRBV19; no firm D call. Trimming took off 3 bases at V and 4 bases at J, with 12 bases between the two ends. The germline gives CDR1 LNHDA, CDR2 SQIVND (reference sequence). This CDR3 comprises 14 residues. The CDR3 spells CASSIAARSTEAFF. For the CDR3, the DNA is TGTGCCAGTAGTATTGCGGCGAGGAGCACTGAAGCTTTCTTT.

The chain links TRBV9 to TRBJ1-1; 7 nucleotides line up with TRBD1. The CDR3 loop spans 15 amino acids. The V gene's germline CDR1 is SGDLS and CDR2 YYNGEE. J was trimmed by 1 base and V by 3 bases; bases with no gene match: 6. The CDR3 loop reads CASSAGQASNTEAFF. CDR3 DNA sequence: TGTGCCAGCAGCGCCGGACAGGCCTCGAACACTGAAGCTTTCTTT.

The chain carries TRBV2 and TRBJ2-3; perhaps TRBD1 as D (5 bases). The CDR3 is 12 amino acids. In germline, CDR1 is SNHLY, CDR2 FYNNEI. Trimming took 6 bases from V and 3 from J, leaving 7 bases between them. CDR3 nucleotide sequence: TGTGCCAGCAGGCAGGGTACAGATACGCAGTATTTT. Its protein product is CASRQGTDTQYF.

CDR3: CASSFQVAQPQHF. The CDR3 DNA reads TGTGCCAGCAGCTTCCAGGTGGCCCAGCCCCAGCATTTT. The chain employs TRBV6-1 and TRBJ1-5, with unresolved D. The V gene lost 6 bases and the J gene lost 7 bases, with 13 bases spanning the gap. The CDR3 totals 13 residues. Germline CDR1 reads MNHNS; CDR2 reads SASEGT.

The J gene is TRBJ2-3, the V gene TRBV7-6; 11 bases line up with TRBD2. V was pared by 6 bases and J by 3 bases, with 2 bases of the junction left unmatched. The CDR3 has 14 amino acids. The germline gives CDR1 SGHVS, CDR2 FNYEAQ. Written as DNA, the CDR3 is TGTGCCAGCAGGACTAGCGGGGTAACAGATACGCAGTATTTT. This translates into CASRTSGVTDTQYF.

The chain uses TRBV4-1 and TRBJ1-4; the D is unclear. The CDR3 totals 14 residues. The ends were cut back, 1 base at V and 0 bases at J, with 3 bases in the middle. Germline CDR1 reads MGHRA; CDR2 reads YSYEKL. CDR3 residues: CASSQVTTNEKLFF. DNA for the CDR3: TGCGCCAGCAGCCAAGTTACAACTAATGAAAAACTGTTTTTT.

CDR3 sequence (DNA): TGTGCCAGCAGTGGAGAAAACACCGGGGAGCTGTTTTTT. This gives the protein CASSGENTGELFF. The chain uses TRBV6-4 and TRBJ2-2; D is unclear. The CDR3 is 13 amino acids. V was trimmed by 4 bases and J by 2 bases, leaving 5 bases between them. Germline loops: CDR1 MRHNA, CDR2 SNTAGT.

The V call is TRBV5-8, the J call TRBJ2-5; 9 positions agree with TRBD1. Per germline, CDR1 SGHTS and CDR2 YDEGEE. V shed 3 bases and J 5 bases; nucleotides not matched to a gene: 11. There are 16 residues in the CDR3. This CDR3 is CASSSATGTGPETQYF. The CDR3 DNA reads TGTGCCAGCAGCTCTGCAACCGGGACAGGGCCCGAGACCCAGTACTTC.

The chain is built from TRBV29-1 and TRBJ1-2, with 7 bases fitting TRBD1. The CDR3 runs to 14 residues. The junction had 10 bases not matched to a gene; V was cut back by 5 bases and J by 4 bases. CDR1 and CDR2 (germline): SQVTM, ANQGSEA. The CDR3 spells CSVFNGDSRYGYTF. DNA for the CDR3: TGCAGCGTTTTTAACGGGGACAGCCGCTATGGCTACACCTTC.

The CDR3: CASSRDRVLSEKLFF. DNA for the CDR3: TGTGCCAGCAGTAGGGACAGGGTCCTTAGTGAAAAACTGTTTTTT. The chain joins TRBV6-1 to TRBJ1-4; 9 bases match TRBD1. Germline V gene sequence: CDR1 MNHNS, CDR2 SASEGT. The CDR3 has 15 residues. The V gene end was trimmed by 5 bases and the J gene end by 7 bases; junction bases not matched to a gene: 8.

This chain joins TRBV6-5 and TRBJ2-7, with 13 bases that match TRBD2. CDR3 size: 15 residues. V shed 8 bases and J 5 bases; nucleotides not matched to a gene: 9. Germline assignment: CDR1 MNHEY and CDR2 SVGAGI. The CDR3 DNA sequence: TGTGCCAGCCGACTAGCGGGGGGTACCCTAAACGAGCAGTACTTC. Protein product: CASRLAGGTLNEQYF.

The V gene is TRBV27, the J gene TRBJ2-6; 8 bases agree with TRBD2. Looked up from germline, CDR1 is MNHEY and CDR2 is SMNVEV (reference sequence). CDR3 length: 13 amino acids. Trimming cost V 7 bases and J 8 bases; bases outside gene matches: 4. CDR3 sequence: CASIGGGSNVLTF. CDR3 bases: TGTGCCAGCATTGGCGGGGGGTCCAACGTCCTGACTTTC. The whole variable domain, filled in from reference TRBV27 and TRBJ2-6, reads EAQVTQNPRYLITVTGKKLTVTCSQNMNHEYMSWYRQDPGLGLRQIYYSMNVEVTDKGDVPEGYKVSRKEKRNFPLILESPSPNQTSLYFCASIGGGSNVLTFGAGSRLTVL.

The chain joins TRBV27 to TRBJ2-2, with 7 positions matching TRBD1. The CDR3 totals 16 residues. V gave up 6 bases and J gave up 3 bases; unmatched junction bases: 10. Germline V CDR1 and CDR2: MNHEY, SMNVEV (reference sequence). The CDR3 loop is CASSLQGIAYTGELFF. DNA of the CDR3: TGTGCCAGCAGCCTACAGGGGATTGCGTACACCGGGGAGCTGTTTTTT.

Remarks on this clone: Relative to the germline gene, one junction end is altered; a read error may explain this. The sample holds other DNA sequences that translate to the same CDR3. V gene TRBV18 combines with J gene TRBJ1-3; D gene ambiguous. The CDR3 runs 16 residues. Germline CDR1 and CDR2: KGHSH and LQKENI. The CDR3 reads CASSPLQSDSGNTIYF. CDR3 DNA: TGCGCCAGCTCACCACTACAGTCAGACTCTGGAAACACCATATATTTT. Using reference TRBV18 and TRBJ1-3 for the parts outside the CDR3, the full variable domain is NAGVMQNPRHLVRRRGQEARLRCSPMKGHSHVYWYRQLPEEGLKFMVYLQKENIIDESGMPKERFSAEFPKEGPSILRIQQVVRGDSAAYFCASSPLQSDSGNTIYFGEGSWLTVV.

The J gene is TRBJ2-7, the V gene TRBV6-6, with 7 positions matching TRBD2. Trimming at V came to 5 bases and at J to 0 bases, leaving 4 bases not matched to a gene. The germline V gene has CDR1 MNHNY and CDR2 SVGAGI (reference sequence). The CDR3 is made up of 14 amino acids. The CDR3 region is CASSPRDYSYEQYF. CDR3 nucleotides: TGTGCCAGCAGTCCCCGGGACTACTCCTACGAGCAGTACTTC.

This chain connects TRBV5-1 to TRBJ2-3, with 12 bases that match TRBD2. Trimming took 2 bases from V and 3 from J; bases not matched to a gene: 4. The CDR3 contains 16 residues. The germline V gene has CDR1 SGHRS and CDR2 YFSETQ. The CDR3 nucleotides read TGCGCCAGCAGCTTACTAGCGGGGGGAGGTACAGATACGCAGTATTTT. The encoded protein is CASSLLAGGGTDTQYF.

The chain combines TRBV9 with TRBJ1-4; 8 bases line up with TRBD1. This CDR3 is built from 16 residues. In germline, CDR1 is SGDLS, CDR2 YYNGEE. Trimming removed 1 base from V and 7 bases from J; junction bases left unmatched: 9. The CDR3 loop reads CASSVSTQGASEKLFF. The CDR3 nucleotides read TGTGCCAGCAGCGTATCCACTCAGGGGGCAAGTGAAAAACTGTTTTTT.

This rearrangement joins TRBV6-1 to TRBJ2-5; tentative D call: TRBD2 (6 bases). With 1 base removed from V and 9 bases from J, the gap between germline ends came to 15 bases. CDR1 and CDR2 (germline): MNHNS, SASEGT. This CDR3 region has 14 residues. CDR3 DNA sequence: TGTGCCAGCAGTGAAGGGACCGACACGGGGGCCCAGTACTTC. The encoded protein is CASSEGTDTGAQYF.

DNA of the CDR3: TGCGCCAGCAGTGATTCTAGCGGGGACGCAGATACGCAGTATTTT. The encoded protein is CASSDSSGDADTQYF. The chain is built from TRBV10-2 and TRBJ2-3; TRBD2 aligns across 9 bases. Losses at the gene ends were 3 bases for V and 4 bases for J; bases not matched to a gene: 5. Per germline, CDR1 WSHSY and CDR2 SAAADI. This CDR3 region has 15 residues.

The chain is built from TRBV18 and TRBJ1-1, with D possibly being TRBD1 (5 bases). Trimming took off 3 bases at V and 5 bases at J, with 13 bases between the two ends. The CDR3 runs 14 residues. CDR1 and CDR2 (germline): KGHSH, LQKENI. CDR3 protein: CASSPLGERTEAFF. Here the CDR3 DNA reads TGTGCCAGCTCACCTTTAGGGGAAAGGACTGAAGCTTTCTTT.

The chain links TRBV4-2 to TRBJ2-7, with 9 bases lining up with TRBD2. The CDR3 contains 16 residues. V lost 7 bases and J lost 6; bases outside the gene matches: 16. Germline CDR1 is LGHNA and CDR2 is YNFKEQ. The CDR3 region is CASKGGAGGPSGEQYF. In nucleotides, the CDR3 is TGTGCCAGCAAAGGGGGAGCGGGGGGACCGTCGGGCGAGCAGTACTTC.

The chain combines TRBV6-6 with TRBJ1-1; D remains ambiguous. The CDR3 extends over 15 amino acids. Per germline, CDR1 MNHNY and CDR2 SVGAGI (reference sequence). Between the trimmed V and J ends, which lost 2 bases and 1 base, there was a span of 11 bases. The CDR3 sequence is CASSYSGQANTEAFF. As DNA, the CDR3 is TGTGCCAGCAGTTACAGCGGTCAGGCGAACACTGAAGCTTTCTTT.

This chain links TRBV5-1 with TRBJ1-2; 10 positions agree with TRBD1. The CDR3 is 16 amino acids. The V gene's germline CDR1 is SGHRS and CDR2 YFSETQ. After removal of 0 bases from V and 8 bases from J, the junction contained 10 bases not matched to a gene. The CDR3 is CASSLAGTGERGGYTF. The CDR3 DNA follows: TGCGCCAGCAGCTTGGCTGGGACAGGGGAACGTGGCGGCTACACCTTC.